Listed here is a single T cell receptor (beta chain). The specificity of this receptor is unknown. It has no much larger one-base neighbor in the sample; base qualities were not kept. TCRbeta CDR3 regions were amplified from genomic DNA by means of the immunoSEQ Assay, a bias-controlled multiplex PCR. The original pipeline was this. The number of nucleated cells in each sample was estimated from the amplification of reference gene primers within the assay. To quantify the absolute abundance of each unique TCRbeta CDR3 rearrangement, sequence reads were collapsed and filtered. For each sample, productive Simpson clonality was calculated as the square root of Simpson's diversity index over productive rearrangements. TCRdb took over this immuneACCESS table, retaining in-frame rearrangements with V and J assigned. Such tables are incomplete; in checked studies, under half of the missing clones stem from an unresolved V gene, and the remainder is unexplained. Clonal size and the V and J genes are those of that table, whereas D and trimming came from the DNA. The sample data list some 310,000 clones, and roughly 89% of these were observed just once. The ten largest make up more than 0.85% of the sample.

This specimen belongs to a study of blood T cell repertoires in COVID-19 (dated by TCRdb to 2018 to 2020). Background for the entire study: Samples from collaborators originated in the United States, Italy and Spain and spanned both the acute and convalescent phases of COVID-19. Where available, HLA class I and class II types were taken from metadata supplied by the sample provider and were not determined by assay-based typing. Nearly every sample came with metadata listing a de-identified subject ID, COVID-19 status, age in years and sex. The repertoires were released in a freely available public database intended as a resource for research on the immune response to SARS-CoV-2. The samples were drawn from two sources: the first 160 participants of the ongoing ImmuneRACE study, and 1,200 or so subjects contributed by 6 global collaborators. Subjects who had been exposed to COVID-19, were actively infected with it, or had recovered from it provided the deeply sampled blood TCRbeta repertoires that made up the dataset. The prospective study material was composed of cDNA or gDNA derived from T cells, B-cell-depleted T cells, or PBMCs.

V was cut back by 4 bases and J by 0 bases, leaving a gap of 12 bases between them. The CDR3 holds 16 amino acids from the cysteine to the phenylalanine. Just the 48-base CDR3 DNA is kept, in frame starting at base 1. The germline V gene gives CDR1 as MNHEY and CDR2 as SVGEGT. At one collaborating source in Seattle, patients were enrolled during active infection and were followed longitudinally through the course of disease. Collaborating institutions collected whole blood in K2EDTA tubes following their own protocols. Collaborator samples were shipped for TCRbeta analysis as frozen whole blood, isolated PBMCs, or DNA extracted from either sample type. Findings and caveats that apply to the study as a whole: The quantity of clinical and demographic metadata differed by source and by participant and was supplied without curation.

The TCR was taken from a woman aged 40 to 50 with COVID-19, enrolled during active disease. Specimen: peripheral blood. The chain couples TRBV6-2 or TRBV6-3 to TRBJ1-4; a weak D assignment points to TRBD1 (6 bases agree). The CDR3 protein sequence reads: CASSSQGFATNEKLFF. At the DNA level, the sequence is TGTGCCAGCAGTTCCCAGGGGTTTGCAACTAATGAAAAACTGTTTTTT.